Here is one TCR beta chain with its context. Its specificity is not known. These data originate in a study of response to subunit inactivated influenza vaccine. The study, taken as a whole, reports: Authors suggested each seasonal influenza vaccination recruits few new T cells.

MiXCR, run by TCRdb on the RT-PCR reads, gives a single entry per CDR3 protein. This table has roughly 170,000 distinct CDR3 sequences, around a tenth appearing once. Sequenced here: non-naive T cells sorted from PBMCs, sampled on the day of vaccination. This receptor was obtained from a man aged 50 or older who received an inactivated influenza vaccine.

CDR3 DNA sequence: TGTGCCAGCAGCTTAGCGCCCGGTCTAAGGGAAAACATTCAGTACTTC. Encoded protein: CASSLAPGLRENIQYF. V is TRBV7-6 and J is TRBJ2-4; D unclear. This CDR3 has 16 residues. The ends were cut back, 0 bases at V and 5 bases at J, with 14 bases in the middle. Germline CDR1 reads SGHVS; CDR2 reads FNYEAQ.